These T cell receptor beta chains were read from a single sample in a study of T-cell reconstitution after alpha-beta-depleted transplantation in children. MiXCR was run by TCRdb on the PCR reads, yielding one entry per CDR3 protein. The table shows 250,000 to 400,000 distinct CDR3 sequences, with around 20% occurring only once. Sequences were derived from PBMCs, mostly from graft donor cells, sampled 180 days after TCRalphabeta/CD19-depleted stem cell transplant. Source of these receptors: a male patient aged 5 to 17 who had a stem cell transplant for acute lymphoblastic leukemia, so the T cells may come from the graft donor. CDR3s include the opening cysteine and the closing phenylalanine or tryptophan. Each record gives: clone size, V gene, D gene, J gene, CDR3 length, CDR3 DNA, CDR3 protein. D genes are given only for firm matches. Size tells how often a clone was seen (once, few, many) or the class of an expanded clone, and some rows leave it out.

>NA|TRBV9|NA|TRBJ2-7|14
TGTGCCAGCAGCCCCCGGGGTAGCGGTTCCGAGCAGTACTTC
CASSPRGSGSEQYF
>few|TRBV7-3|TRBD1|TRBJ1-2|13
TGTGCCAGCAGCCTCGACAGGGGGACGGGCTACACCTTC
CASSLDRGTGYTF
>many|TRBV5-1|TRBD1|TRBJ1-4|15
TGCGCCAGCAGCTTCGAGTGGCAGGGGGCAAGAAAACTGTTTTTT
CASSFEWQGARKLFF
>NA|TRBV12-3/TRBV12-4|TRBD1|TRBJ2-7|12
TGTGCCAGCAGTTACAGGGGTTACGAGCAGTACTTC
CASSYRGYEQYF
>few|TRBV5-1|NA|TRBJ1-2|14
TGCGCCAGCAGGGAACCGGCGCTAAACTATGGCTACACCTTC
CASREPALNYGYTF
>NA|TRBV6-2/TRBV6-3|NA|TRBJ1-3|16
TGTGCCAGCAGCAAGAAAGGACAGTGGCCGAGAAACACCATATATTTT
CASSKKGQWPRNTIYF
>NA|TRBV18|NA|TRBJ2-7|12
TGTGCCAGCTCGTACGATAGGACCGAGCAGTACTTC
CASSYDRTEQYF
>NA|TRBV29-1|NA|TRBJ2-7|12
TGCAGCGTTGAGGAGCAGACCTACGAGCAGTACTTC
CSVEEQTYEQYF
>many|TRBV7-9|TRBD1|TRBJ1-6|15
TGTGCCAGCAGCTTTACCGGGACAGGGACTTCACCCCTCCACTTT
CASSFTGTGTSPLHF
>NA|TRBV5-1|NA|TRBJ2-4|13
TGCGCCAGCTCTGGGGACAACAAAAACATTCAGTACTTC
CASSGDNKNIQYF
>NA|TRBV24-1|NA|TRBJ2-7|14
TGTGCCACCAGTGTTTCAGGGCAACTCGACGAGCAGTACTTC
CATSVSGQLDEQYF
>few|TRBV25-1|NA|TRBJ2-7|15
TGTGCCAGCAGTAGGCGTAAGTACGGAGCCTACGAGCAGTACTTC
CASSRRKYGAYEQYF
>NA|TRBV7-2|NA|TRBJ2-7|12
TGTGCCAGCAGCCCCAGCACCGTCGAGCAGTACTTC
CASSPSTVEQYF
>NA|TRBV15|NA|TRBJ2-5|15
TGTGCCACCAGCAGAGATGTGGGGTTCCAAGAGACCCAGTACTTC
CATSRDVGFQETQYF
>NA|TRBV11-2|NA|TRBJ1-4|19
TGTGCCAGCAGCCCCCCATTGGGAGGGTCGGATCTCCCCGATGAAAAACTGTTTTTT
CASSPPLGGSDLPDEKLFF